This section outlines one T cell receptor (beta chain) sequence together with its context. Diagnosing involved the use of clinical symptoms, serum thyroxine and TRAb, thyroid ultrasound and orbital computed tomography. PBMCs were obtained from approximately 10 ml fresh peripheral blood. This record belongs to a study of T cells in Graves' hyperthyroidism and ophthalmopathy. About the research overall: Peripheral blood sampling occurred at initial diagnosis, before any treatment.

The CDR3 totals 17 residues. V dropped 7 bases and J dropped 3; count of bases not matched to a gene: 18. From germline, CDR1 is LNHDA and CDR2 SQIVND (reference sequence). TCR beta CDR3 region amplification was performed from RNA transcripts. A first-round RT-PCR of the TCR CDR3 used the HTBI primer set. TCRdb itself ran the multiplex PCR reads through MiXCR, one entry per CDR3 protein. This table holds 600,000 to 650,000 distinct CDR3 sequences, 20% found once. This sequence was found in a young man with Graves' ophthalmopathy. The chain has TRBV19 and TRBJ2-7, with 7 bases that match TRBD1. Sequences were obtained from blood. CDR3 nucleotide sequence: TGTGCCAGTACCCAGGCCCTCTATCAGGGGGTAAGCTACGAGCAGTACTTC. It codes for CASTQALYQGVSYEQYF.